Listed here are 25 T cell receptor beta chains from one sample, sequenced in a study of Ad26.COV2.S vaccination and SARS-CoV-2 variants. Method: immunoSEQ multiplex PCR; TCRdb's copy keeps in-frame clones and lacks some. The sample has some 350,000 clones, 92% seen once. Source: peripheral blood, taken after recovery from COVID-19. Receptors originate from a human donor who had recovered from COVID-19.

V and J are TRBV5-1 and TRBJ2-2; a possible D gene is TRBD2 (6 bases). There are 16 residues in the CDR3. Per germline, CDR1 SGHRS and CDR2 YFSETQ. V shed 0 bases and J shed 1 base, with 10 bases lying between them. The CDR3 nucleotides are TGCGCCAGCAGCTTGGAGGGCGGGGTGAACACCGGGGAGCTGTTTTTT. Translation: CASSLEGGVNTGELFF.

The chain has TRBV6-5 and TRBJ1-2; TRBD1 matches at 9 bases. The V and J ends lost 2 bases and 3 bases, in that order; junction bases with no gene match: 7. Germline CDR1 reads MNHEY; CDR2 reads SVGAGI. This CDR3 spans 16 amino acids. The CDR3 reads CASSYASGTGHYGYTF. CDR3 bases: TGTGCCAGCAGTTACGCTTCCGGGACAGGGCACTATGGCTACACCTTC.

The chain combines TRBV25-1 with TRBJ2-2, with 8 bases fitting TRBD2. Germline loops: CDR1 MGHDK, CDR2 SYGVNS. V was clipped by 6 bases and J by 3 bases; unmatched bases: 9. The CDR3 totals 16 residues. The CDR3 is CASSRTTGGYTGELFF. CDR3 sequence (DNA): TGTGCCAGCAGCCGGACAACGGGGGGGTACACCGGGGAGCTGTTTTTT.

CDR3 residues: CASNSRELRDTQYF. The DNA of the CDR3 is TGTGCCAGTAATTCACGGGAGCTCCGCGATACGCAGTATTTT. The genes are TRBV19 and TRBJ2-3; TRBD2 is a possible D gene (6 bases). Trimming cost V 7 bases and J 6 bases, with 17 bases left between them. CDR1 LNHDA and CDR2 SQIVND come from the germline V gene (reference sequence). The CDR3 loop spans 14 amino acids.

The CDR3 here is CASSLDSSGQPQHF. CDR3 nucleotides: TGTGCCAGCAGCTTAGACAGTTCAGGTCAGCCCCAGCATTTT. This sequence joins TRBV7-6 and TRBJ1-5; D gene uncertain. Germline V gene lookup returns CDR1 SGHVS and CDR2 FNYEAQ. Trimming pared 1 base from V and 6 bases from J, leaving 10 bases between. The CDR3 has 14 amino acids.

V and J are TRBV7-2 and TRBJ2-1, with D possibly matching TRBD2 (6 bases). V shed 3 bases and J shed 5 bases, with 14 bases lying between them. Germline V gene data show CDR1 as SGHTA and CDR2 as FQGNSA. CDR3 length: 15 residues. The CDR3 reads CASSFKGGGHNEQFF. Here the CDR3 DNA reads TGTGCCAGCAGCTTTAAAGGTGGAGGGCACAATGAGCAGTTCTTC.

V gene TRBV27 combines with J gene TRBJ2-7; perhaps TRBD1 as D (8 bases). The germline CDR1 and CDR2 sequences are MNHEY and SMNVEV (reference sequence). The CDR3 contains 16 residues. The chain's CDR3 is CKEQFTDREGAVEQYF. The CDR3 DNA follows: TGTAAGGAGCAGTTTACGGACAGGGAGGGCGCGGTGGAGCAGTACTTC.

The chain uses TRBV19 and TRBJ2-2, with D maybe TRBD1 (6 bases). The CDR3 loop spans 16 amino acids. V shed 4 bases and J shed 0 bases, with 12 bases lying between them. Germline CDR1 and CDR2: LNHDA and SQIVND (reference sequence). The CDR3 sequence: CASSRNREPNTGELFF. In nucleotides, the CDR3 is TGTGCCAGTAGTAGAAACAGGGAACCGAACACCGGGGAGCTGTTTTTT.

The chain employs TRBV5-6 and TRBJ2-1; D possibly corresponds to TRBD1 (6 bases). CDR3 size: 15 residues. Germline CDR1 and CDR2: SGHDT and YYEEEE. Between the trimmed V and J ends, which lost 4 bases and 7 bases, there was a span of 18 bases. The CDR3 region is CASSAQGRALNEQFF. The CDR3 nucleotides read TGTGCCAGCAGCGCACAGGGTAGGGCATTAAATGAGCAGTTCTTC. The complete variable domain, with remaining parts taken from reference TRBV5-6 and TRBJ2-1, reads DAGVTQSPTHLIKTRGQQVTLRCSPKSGHDTVSWYQQALGQGPQFIFQYYEEEERQRGNFPDRFSGHQFPNYSSELNVNALLLGDSALYLCASSAQGRALNEQFFGPGTRLTVL.

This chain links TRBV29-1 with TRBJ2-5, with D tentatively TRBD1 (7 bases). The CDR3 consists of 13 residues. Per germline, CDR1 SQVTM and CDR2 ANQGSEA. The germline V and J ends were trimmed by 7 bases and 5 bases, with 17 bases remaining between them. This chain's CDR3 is CSAGGGQGETQYF. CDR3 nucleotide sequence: TGCAGCGCCGGAGGGGGCCAGGGGGAGACCCAGTACTTC.

The CDR3 nucleotides read TGTGCCAGCAGTACCCCATCGGGGGTCCGGGGGACTTATAGCAATCAGCCCCAGCATTTT. Translated: CASSTPSGVRGTYSNQPQHF. The chain links TRBV6-2 or TRBV6-3 to TRBJ1-5; maybe TRBD1 (5 bases). V was shortened by 5 bases and J by 0 bases, with 26 bases between the two germline ends. Germline V gene data show CDR1 as MNHEY and CDR2 as SVGEGT. This CDR3 comprises 20 residues.

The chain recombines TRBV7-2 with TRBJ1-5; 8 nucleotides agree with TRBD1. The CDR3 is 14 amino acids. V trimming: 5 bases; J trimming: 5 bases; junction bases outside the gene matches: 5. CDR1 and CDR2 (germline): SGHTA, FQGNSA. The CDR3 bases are TGTGCCAGCAGCCTAGGACAGGGTTATCAGCCCCAGCATTTT. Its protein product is CASSLGQGYQPQHF.

CDR3 sequence (DNA): TGCGCCAGCAGCCAAGGGGCCATGAACACTGAAGCTTTCTTT. Amino acid sequence: CASSQGAMNTEAFF. This chain uses TRBV4-1 with TRBJ1-1; D is undetermined. V was trimmed by 1 base and J by 0 bases, leaving 6 bases between them. The CDR3 is made up of 14 amino acids. Germline assignment: CDR1 MGHRA and CDR2 YSYEKL.

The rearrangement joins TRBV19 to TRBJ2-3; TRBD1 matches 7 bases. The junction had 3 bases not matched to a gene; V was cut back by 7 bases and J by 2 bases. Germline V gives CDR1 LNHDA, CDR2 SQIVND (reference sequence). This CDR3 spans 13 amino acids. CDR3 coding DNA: TGTGCCAGTAAAGACAGGGACACAGATACGCAGTATTTT. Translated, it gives CASKDRDTDTQYF.

The CDR3 sequence is CASSHPGSYEQYF. As DNA, the CDR3 is TGCGCCAGCAGCCATCCGGGATCCTACGAGCAGTACTTC. This chain joins TRBV4-1 and TRBJ2-7; maybe TRBD2 (5 bases). Trimming left V 3 bases short and J 1 base short, with 7 bases between. This CDR3 spans 13 amino acids. Germline lookup yields CDR1 MGHRA and CDR2 YSYEKL.

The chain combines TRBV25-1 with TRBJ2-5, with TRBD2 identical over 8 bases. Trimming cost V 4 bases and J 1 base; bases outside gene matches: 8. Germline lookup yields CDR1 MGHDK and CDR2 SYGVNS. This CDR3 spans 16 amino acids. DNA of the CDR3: TGTGCCAGCAGTGGTGGGATAGCGGGGCCCCAAGAGACCCAGTACTTC. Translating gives CASSGGIAGPQETQYF.

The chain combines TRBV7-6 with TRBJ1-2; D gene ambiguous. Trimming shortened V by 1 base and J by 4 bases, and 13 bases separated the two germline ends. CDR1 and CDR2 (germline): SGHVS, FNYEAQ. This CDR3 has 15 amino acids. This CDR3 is CASSLGKGLGYGYTF. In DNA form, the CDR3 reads TGTGCCAGCAGCTTAGGAAAGGGTTTGGGCTATGGCTACACCTTC.

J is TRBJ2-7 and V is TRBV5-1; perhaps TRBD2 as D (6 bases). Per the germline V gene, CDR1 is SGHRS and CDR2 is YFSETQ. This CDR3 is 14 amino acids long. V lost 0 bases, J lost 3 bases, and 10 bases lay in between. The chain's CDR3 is CASSLEAAGYEQYF. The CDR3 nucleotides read TGCGCCAGCAGCTTGGAGGCAGCGGGCTACGAGCAGTACTTC. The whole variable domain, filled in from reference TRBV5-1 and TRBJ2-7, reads KAGVTQTPRYLIKTRGQQVTLSCSPISGHRSVSWYQQTPGQGLQFLFEYFSETQRNKGNFPGRFSGRQFSNSRSEMNVSTLELGDSALYLCASSLEAAGYEQYFGPGTRLTVT.

In DNA, the CDR3 is TGTGCCAGCAGCTTCTCCTACGAGCAGTACTTC. It yields the protein CASSFSYEQYF. V is TRBV7-8 and J is TRBJ2-7; D gene unclear. The CDR3 length is 11 residues. The V gene lost 3 bases and the J gene lost 0 bases, with 0 bases spanning the gap. The germline V gene encodes CDR1 SGHVS and CDR2 FQNEAQ.

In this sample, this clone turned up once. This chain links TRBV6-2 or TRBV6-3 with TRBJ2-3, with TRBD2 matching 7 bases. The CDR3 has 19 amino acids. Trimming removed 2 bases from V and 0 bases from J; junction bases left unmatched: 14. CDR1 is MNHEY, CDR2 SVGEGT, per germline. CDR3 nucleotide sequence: TGTGCCAGCAGTTACCGAAACCTCCAGCGGGGCTATAGCACAGATACGCAGTATTTT. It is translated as CASSYRNLQRGYSTDTQYF.

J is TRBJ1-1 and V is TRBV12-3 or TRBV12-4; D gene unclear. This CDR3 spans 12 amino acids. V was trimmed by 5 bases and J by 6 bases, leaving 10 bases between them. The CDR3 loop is CASSKPRSEAFF. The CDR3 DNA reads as TGTGCCAGCAGTAAACCGAGGTCTGAAGCTTTCTTT.

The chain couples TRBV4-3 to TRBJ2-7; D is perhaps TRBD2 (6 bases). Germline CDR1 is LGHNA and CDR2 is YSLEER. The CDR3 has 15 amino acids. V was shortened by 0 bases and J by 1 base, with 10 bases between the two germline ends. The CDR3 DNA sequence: TGCGCCAGCAGCCAAGATAGGAGGGTGTCCTACGAGCAGTACTTC. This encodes CASSQDRRVSYEQYF.

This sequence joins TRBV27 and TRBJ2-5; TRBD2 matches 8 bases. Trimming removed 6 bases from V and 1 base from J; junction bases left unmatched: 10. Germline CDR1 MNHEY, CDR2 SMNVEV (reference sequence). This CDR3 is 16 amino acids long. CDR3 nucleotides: TGTGCCAGCAGAACAGCGGGGGCCCTCCCCCAAGAGACCCAGTACTTC. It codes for CASRTAGALPQETQYF.

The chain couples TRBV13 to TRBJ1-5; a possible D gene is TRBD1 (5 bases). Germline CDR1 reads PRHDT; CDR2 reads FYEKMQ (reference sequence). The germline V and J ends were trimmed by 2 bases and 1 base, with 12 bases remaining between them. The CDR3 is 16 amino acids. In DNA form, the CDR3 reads TGTGCCAGCAGCTTATGGGCAGGGAGGAGCAATCAGCCCCAGCATTTT. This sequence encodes CASSLWAGRSNQPQHF.

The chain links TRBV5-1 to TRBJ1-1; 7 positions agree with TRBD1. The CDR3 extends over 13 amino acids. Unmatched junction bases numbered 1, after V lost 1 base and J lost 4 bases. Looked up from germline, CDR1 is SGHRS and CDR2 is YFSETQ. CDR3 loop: CASSLNRGTEAFF. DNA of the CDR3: TGCGCCAGCAGCTTGAACAGGGGCACTGAAGCTTTCTTT.